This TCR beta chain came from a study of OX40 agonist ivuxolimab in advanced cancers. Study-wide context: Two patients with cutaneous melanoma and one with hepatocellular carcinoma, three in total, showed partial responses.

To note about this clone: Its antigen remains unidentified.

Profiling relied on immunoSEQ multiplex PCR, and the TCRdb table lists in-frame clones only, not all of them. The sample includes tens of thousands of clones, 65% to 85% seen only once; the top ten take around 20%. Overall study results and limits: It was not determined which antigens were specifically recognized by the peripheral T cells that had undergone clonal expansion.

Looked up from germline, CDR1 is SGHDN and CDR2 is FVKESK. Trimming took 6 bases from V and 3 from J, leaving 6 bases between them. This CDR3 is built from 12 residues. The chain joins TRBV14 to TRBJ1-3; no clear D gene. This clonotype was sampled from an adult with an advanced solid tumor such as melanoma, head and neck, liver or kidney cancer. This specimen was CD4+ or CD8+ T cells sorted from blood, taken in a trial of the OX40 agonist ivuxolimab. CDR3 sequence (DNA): TGTGCCAGCAGAGGGAGTGGAAACACCATATATTTT. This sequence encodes CASRGSGNTIYF.